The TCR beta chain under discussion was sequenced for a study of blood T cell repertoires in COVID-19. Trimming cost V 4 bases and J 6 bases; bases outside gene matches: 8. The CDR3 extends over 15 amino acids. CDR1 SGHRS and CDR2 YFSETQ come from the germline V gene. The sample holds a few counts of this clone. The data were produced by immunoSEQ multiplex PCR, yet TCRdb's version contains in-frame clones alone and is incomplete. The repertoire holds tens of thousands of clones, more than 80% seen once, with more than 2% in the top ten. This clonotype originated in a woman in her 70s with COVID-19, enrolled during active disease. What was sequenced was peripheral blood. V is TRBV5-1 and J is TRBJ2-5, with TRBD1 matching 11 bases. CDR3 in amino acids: CASSPGQGAGKTQYF. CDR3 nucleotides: TGCGCCAGCAGCCCTGGACAGGGGGCGGGAAAGACCCAGTACTTC.